A single sample is the source of the 30 T cell receptor beta chains below, sequenced in a study of shared clonotypes between healthy human individuals. Sequencing was performed with immunoSEQ multiplex PCR; in TCRdb, only in-frame clones are kept and a portion is missing. The sample includes around 2.5 million clones, 93% of them seen just once. Source material: naive CD4+ T cells from PBMCs. Sample subset: CD45RA+ positively selected. The receptors derive from a man aged 18 to 29 in good health. Some clones in this sample may be carry-over from other donors' samples.

This rearrangement joins TRBV5-5 to TRBJ2-5, with unresolved D. Germline V gene lookup returns CDR1 SGHKS and CDR2 YYEKEE (reference sequence). With 0 bases removed from V and 1 base from J, the gap between germline ends came to 10 bases. CDR3 length: 15 amino acids. The CDR3 nucleotides are TGTGCCAGCAGCTTGGCGGCAGGACGCCAAGAGACCCAGTACTTC. Its translation is CASSLAAGRQETQYF.

This clone is a singleton in its sample. J is TRBJ2-7 and V is TRBV7-9; 10 bases line up with TRBD2. The CDR3 is made up of 15 amino acids. The J segment lost 5 bases and the V segment lost 1 base, leaving 5 bases of the junction unmatched. CDR1 SEHNR and CDR2 FQNEAQ come from the germline V gene (reference sequence). The DNA of the CDR3 is TGTGCCAGCAGCTTAGGTCTAGCGGGAGTTAACGAGCAGTACTTC. Translation: CASSLGLAGVNEQYF.

This clone has only one observation. This sequence joins TRBV6-6 and TRBJ1-2; 7 nucleotides agree with TRBD1. CDR3 length: 13 amino acids. V was pared by 6 bases and J by 4 bases, with 5 bases of the junction left unmatched. CDR1 MNHNY and CDR2 SVGAGI come from the germline V gene (reference sequence). The CDR3 is CASRPGQTYGYTF. CDR3 coding DNA: TGTGCCAGCAGGCCGGGACAGACCTATGGCTACACCTTC.

V is TRBV19 and J is TRBJ2-3; 10 bases agree with TRBD2. The CDR3 extends over 17 amino acids. V lost 7 bases and J lost 0; bases outside the gene matches: 10. Germline CDR1 reads LNHDA; CDR2 reads SQIVND (reference sequence). This CDR3 reads CASKLAGTPGSTDTQYF. The DNA for the CDR3 is TGTGCCAGTAAACTAGCGGGAACCCCGGGGAGCACAGATACGCAGTATTTT.

This clone was seen a single time. The CDR3 sequence is CASVSGPRDGYTF. The CDR3 nucleotides are TGTGCCAGCGTCTCAGGGCCCAGGGATGGCTACACCTTC. This sequence joins TRBV6-5 and TRBJ1-2; maybe TRBD1 (5 bases). V lost 8 bases to trimming and J lost 6 bases, with 16 bases between them. Germline V CDR1 and CDR2: MNHEY, SVGAGI. The CDR3 has 13 amino acids.

The chain joins TRBV6-1 to TRBJ2-3; the D is unclear. Germline V gene sequence: CDR1 MNHNS, CDR2 SASEGT. The CDR3 sequence is 14 residues long. The ends were cut back, 6 bases at V and 6 bases at J, with 16 bases in the middle. For the CDR3, the DNA is TGTGCCAGCAGCGTAGACACCCCGGGCGATACGCAGTATTTT. This translates into CASSVDTPGDTQYF.

This chain connects TRBV19 to TRBJ1-1; D call uncertain. CDR1 is LNHDA and CDR2 is SQIVND in the germline V gene (reference sequence). The ends were cut back, 6 bases at V and 8 bases at J, with 22 bases in the middle. The CDR3 sequence is 15 residues long. The CDR3 bases are TGTGCCAGTAGCGACCTGCTTCTGAAGAGTTCAGAAGCTTTCTTT. Its protein is CASSDLLLKSSEAFF.

As DNA, the CDR3 is TGTGCCAGCAGTTACACATCTTTATATGGCTACACCTTC. As protein: CASSYTSLYGYTF. This chain uses TRBV6-5 with TRBJ1-2, with no clear D. Germline V gene lookup returns CDR1 MNHEY and CDR2 SVGAGI. The germline V and J ends were trimmed by 2 bases and 5 bases, with 9 bases remaining between them. CDR3 length: 13 amino acids.

Remarks on this clone: Other nucleotide sequences in the sample specify the same CDR3. The V gene is TRBV28, the J gene TRBJ2-3; D unresolved. The CDR3 runs to 11 residues. CDR1 and CDR2 (germline): MDHEN, SYDVKM. V lost 4 bases to trimming and J lost 2 bases, with 1 base between them. CDR3 in DNA: TGTGCCAGCAGTTACACAGATACGCAGTATTTT. This encodes CASSYTDTQYF.

The V and J genes are TRBV2 and TRBJ2-7; D is uncertain. V was pared by 5 bases and J by 9 bases, with 11 bases between. The CDR3 runs 11 residues. Germline-derived CDR1 and CDR2 are SNHLY and FYNNEI. The CDR3 reads CASSPYDGQYF. The CDR3 DNA reads TGTGCCAGCAGTCCCTATGACGGGCAGTACTTC.

The CDR3 region is CASSLEPGLNTEAFF. The DNA for the CDR3 is TGTGCCAGCAGTTTAGAACCCGGCCTTAACACTGAAGCTTTCTTT. The V call is TRBV6-1, the J call TRBJ1-1, with D unresolved. Trimming shortened V by 5 bases and J by 2 bases, and 15 bases separated the two germline ends. This CDR3 comprises 15 residues. The germline V gene has CDR1 MNHNS and CDR2 SASEGT.

As to this clone: This sample includes further DNA sequences coding for the same CDR3. The gene calls are TRBV7-2 and TRBJ1-2, with 7 positions matching TRBD1. Germline V gene lookup returns CDR1 SGHTA and CDR2 FQGNSA. V shed 1 base, J shed 5 bases, and the junction held 1 base outside the gene matches. This CDR3 region has 13 residues. The CDR3 region has the DNA TGTGCCAGCAGCTTAGTACAGGGGTATGGCTACACCTTC. Amino acid sequence: CASSLVQGYGYTF. Full variable domain (remainder filled in from reference TRBV7-2 and TRBJ1-2): GAGVSQSPSNKVTEKGKDVELRCDPISGHTALYWYRQSLGQGLEFLIYFQGNSAPDKSGLPSDRFSAERTGGSVSTLTIQRTQQEDSAVYLCASSLVQGYGYTFGSGTRLTVV.

The chain links TRBV19 to TRBJ1-1; perhaps TRBD1 as D (5 bases). There are 14 residues in the CDR3. Germline-derived CDR1 and CDR2 are LNHDA and SQIVND (reference sequence). Trimming shortened V by 5 bases and J by 0 bases, and 10 bases separated the two germline ends. Here the CDR3 reads CASSPGRMNTEAFF. DNA of the CDR3: TGTGCCAGTAGTCCGGGACGCATGAACACTGAAGCTTTCTTT.

This clone was found a few times. The identical CDR3 is also encoded by other nucleotide sequences in the sample. This chain joins TRBV30 and TRBJ1-1, with unresolved D. The germline CDR1 and CDR2 sequences are GTSNPN and SVGIG (reference sequence). V gave up 0 bases and J gave up 8 bases, with 7 bases separating them. This CDR3 spans 11 amino acids. The CDR3 here is CAWSVLGEAFF. Written as DNA, the CDR3 is TGTGCCTGGAGTGTATTGGGGGAAGCTTTCTTT.

The V call is TRBV25-1, the J call TRBJ2-2, with D maybe TRBD1 (6 bases). The length of the CDR3 is 15 residues. Germline V CDR1 and CDR2: MGHDK, SYGVNS. The V and J ends lost 3 bases and 6 bases respectively, with 14 bases between them. The CDR3 loop is CASSDLNREAGELFF. The CDR3 DNA reads as TGTGCCAGCAGTGACCTTAACAGGGAAGCCGGGGAGCTGTTTTTT.

The chain recombines TRBV7-2 with TRBJ1-1; the D gene is possibly TRBD1 (6 bases). This CDR3 contains 17 residues. V gave up 2 bases and J gave up 4 bases, with 20 bases separating them. CDR1 and CDR2 (germline): SGHTA, FQGNSA. The CDR3 DNA reads TGTGCCAGCAGCTTACTGACGGACACAAAAGGGGGCACTGAAGCTTTCTTT. It specifies CASSLLTDTKGGTEAFF.

This clone was picked up one time. The chain is built from TRBV18 and TRBJ1-4, with 9 bases identical to TRBD1. CDR3 length equals 14 residues. The V segment lost 6 bases and the J segment 7 bases; nucleotides outside the gene matches: 6. Germline CDR1 KGHSH, CDR2 LQKENI. The DNA for the CDR3 is TGTGCCAGCTCGGACAGGGGAGGTGGTGAAAAACTGTTTTTT. Residues: CASSDRGGGEKLFF.

This clone turned up a few times. The chain recombines TRBV7-9 with TRBJ1-2, with 8 bases that match TRBD1. There are 17 residues in the CDR3. V lost 5 bases, J lost 2 bases, and 13 bases stayed unmatched. Germline values: CDR1 SEHNR, CDR2 FQNEAQ (reference sequence). The CDR3 loop reads CASSPDLGQGKNYGYTF. The CDR3 DNA follows: TGTGCCAGCAGCCCCGACCTCGGACAGGGCAAAAACTATGGCTACACCTTC. Full variable domain (remainder filled in from reference TRBV7-9 and TRBJ1-2): DTGVSQNPRHKITKRGQNVTFRCDPISEHNRLYWYRQTLGQGPEFLTYFQNEAQLEKSRLLSDRFSAERPKGSFSTLEIQRTEQGDSAMYLCASSPDLGQGKNYGYTFGSGTRLTVV.

The CDR3 DNA is TGTGCCAGCAGCTTCGAGAAGACTAGCGGGACCTACACAGATACGCAGTATTTT. It yields the protein CASSFEKTSGTYTDTQYF. The chain employs TRBV4-2 and TRBJ2-3; 11 nucleotides agree with TRBD2. Germline assignment: CDR1 LGHNA and CDR2 YNFKEQ. CDR3 length: 18 residues. V lost 5 bases, J lost 2 bases, and 12 bases stayed unmatched.

The J gene is TRBJ2-5, the V gene TRBV7-9, with 8 bases that match TRBD2. The CDR3 sequence is 14 residues long. Germline lookup yields CDR1 SEHNR and CDR2 FQNEAQ (reference sequence). V lost 3 bases, J lost 2 bases, and 2 bases stayed unmatched. The DNA of the CDR3 is TGTGCCAGCAGCTTTATAGCGGGACAAGAGACCCAGTACTTC. This gives the protein CASSFIAGQETQYF.

V gene TRBV25-1 combines with J gene TRBJ2-1, with a tentative D call TRBD1 (7 bases). Germline V CDR1 and CDR2: MGHDK, SYGVNS. V lost 5 bases, J lost 14 bases, and 16 bases lay in between. CDR3 length equals 12 residues. As DNA, the CDR3 is TGTGCCAGCAGTAACAGACAGGGAGGTGAGTTCTTC. Protein sequence: CASSNRQGGEFF.

V gene TRBV7-9 combines with J gene TRBJ2-3; 11 bases fit TRBD1. The germline V gene has CDR1 SEHNR and CDR2 FQNEAQ (reference sequence). This CDR3 region has 17 residues. The V and J ends lost 5 bases and 4 bases, in that order; junction bases with no gene match: 11. The CDR3 reads CASSPRGQGENADTQYF. The CDR3 DNA is TGTGCCAGCAGCCCTCGGGGACAGGGGGAAAATGCAGATACGCAGTATTTT.

The gene calls are TRBV29-1 and TRBJ1-4, with 7 bases identical to TRBD1. The length of the CDR3 is 13 residues. Trimming took 7 bases from V and 6 from J; bases not matched to a gene: 8. Germline-derived CDR1 and CDR2 are SQVTM and ANQGSEA. CDR3 in DNA: TGCAGCGCAGAAATAGGGGGCCATGAAAAACTGTTTTTT. The encoded protein is CSAEIGGHEKLFF.

The V and J genes are TRBV2 and TRBJ2-1; the D gene is possibly TRBD2 (6 bases). The CDR3 is made up of 15 amino acids. Deletions cut 6 bases from V and 0 bases from J, with 12 bases between. Germline V gene sequence: CDR1 SNHLY, CDR2 FYNNEI. Here the CDR3 DNA reads TGTGCCAGCAGCCCCAAGACTAGCTCCTACAATGAGCAGTTCTTC. Translating it yields CASSPKTSSYNEQFF.

V gene TRBV29-1 combines with J gene TRBJ1-1, with D unclear. V gave up 6 bases and J gave up 4 bases, with 21 bases separating them. Germline V gene lookup returns CDR1 SQVTM and CDR2 ANQGSEA. This CDR3 is 15 amino acids long. This CDR3 reads CSVGQLGSWGTEAFF. The CDR3 DNA reads as TGCAGCGTAGGTCAGCTTGGGTCGTGGGGCACTGAAGCTTTCTTT. Based on the CDR3 plus reference TRBV29-1 and TRBJ1-1, the full variable domain is SAVISQKPSRDICQRGTSLTIQCQVDSQVTMMFWYRQQPGQSLTLIATANQGSEATYESGFVIDKFPISRPNLTFSTLTVSNMSPEDSSIYLCSVGQLGSWGTEAFFGQGTRLTVV.

The chain has TRBV5-1 and TRBJ2-2, with TRBD2 matching over 13 bases. Unmatched junction bases numbered 8, after V lost 0 bases and J lost 6 bases. The CDR3 totals 18 residues. Germline values: CDR1 SGHRS, CDR2 YFSETQ. This CDR3 is CASSLAGSGLAGPGELFF. The CDR3 region has the DNA TGCGCCAGCAGCTTGGCGGGCTCGGGACTAGCGGGACCCGGGGAGCTGTTTTTT.

The chain couples TRBV7-9 to TRBJ2-1; no clear D. The V and J ends lost 5 bases and 7 bases respectively, with 6 bases between them. The CDR3 length is 11 residues. Germline-derived CDR1 and CDR2 are SEHNR and FQNEAQ (reference sequence). The CDR3 nucleotides read TGTGCCAGCAGCGCCCAGAATGAGCAGTTCTTC. It translates to CASSAQNEQFF.

The V gene is TRBV28, the J gene TRBJ1-3, with 10 bases matching TRBD1. J gave up 2 bases and V 2 bases, and 3 bases lay outside the gene matches. CDR1 MDHEN and CDR2 SYDVKM come from the germline V gene. This CDR3 comprises 16 residues. The DNA for the CDR3 is TGTGCCAGCAGTTTAGCCGGGACAGGGGCTGGAAACACCATATATTTT. It yields the protein CASSLAGTGAGNTIYF.

The chain carries TRBV7-9 and TRBJ2-1; perhaps TRBD1 as D (6 bases). The CDR3 runs 13 residues. CDR1 and CDR2 (germline): SEHNR, FQNEAQ (reference sequence). Trimming pared 2 bases from V and 7 bases from J, leaving 9 bases between. The CDR3 region is CASSLTQGNEQFF. CDR3 DNA: TGTGCCAGCAGCTTAACACAGGGAAATGAGCAGTTCTTC.

This clone has only one observation. This chain links TRBV19 with TRBJ2-5; D is undetermined. V was shortened by 3 bases and J by 1 base, with 9 bases between the two germline ends. Germline V gene lookup returns CDR1 LNHDA and CDR2 SQIVND (reference sequence). This CDR3 is built from 14 residues. The CDR3 DNA reads as TGTGCCAGTAGTATTAATGCAGTCCAAGAGACCCAGTACTTC. Translation gives CASSINAVQETQYF.